This T cell receptor (beta chain) was observed in a study of identical twins. This clonotype turned up a few times. The CDR3 totals 15 residues. Germline V gene lookup returns CDR1 SEHNR and CDR2 FQNEAQ (reference sequence). V gave up 7 bases and J gave up 5 bases; unmatched junction bases: 8. TCRdb processed the 5' RACE reads anew with MiXCR; each CDR3 protein has one entry. The sample records about 700,000 distinct CDR3 sequences, 6% to 6.5% being singletons. The sample taken for sequencing was naive T cells sorted from blood. This receptor was obtained from a man between 18 and 29 years old in good health. The chain couples TRBV7-9 to TRBJ2-2; 9 bases fit TRBD1. The CDR3: CASTPQGARTGELFF. For the CDR3, the DNA is TGTGCCAGCACCCCACAGGGGGCTCGGACCGGGGAGCTGTTTTTT.